This TCR beta chain was recovered during a study of blood T cell repertoires in COVID-19. Study details: The United States, Italy and Spain supplied acute and convalescent COVID-19 samples. T cells, B-cell-depleted T cells, or PBMCs provided the cDNA or gDNA that served as material.

This clone has more than one count but fewer than ten. V was pared by 3 bases and J by 5 bases, with 14 bases between. The V gene's germline CDR1 is SGHRS and CDR2 YFSETQ. The CDR3 covers 15 residues. Original processing methods: The assay estimated nucleated cells by amplifying reference gene primers. Only in-frame clones appear in the TCRdb table, and some are missing; sequencing was by immunoSEQ multiplex PCR. V, J and clone size derive from that table, while D and trimming were established from the DNA sequence. The sample lists about 31,000 clones, 86% occurring once. The chain is built from TRBV5-1 and TRBJ2-2; D not certain. Source material: peripheral blood. This clonotype was sampled from a human donor with active COVID-19. The donor label of this sample is uncertain. The CDR3 bases are TGCGCCAGCAGCTCCGAAAGGCGCGGAACCGGGGAGCTGTTTTTT. It codes for CASSSERRGTGELFF.